These 26 T cell receptor beta chains came from one sample sequenced in a study of shared clonotypes between healthy human individuals. Assay used: immunoSEQ multiplex PCR; TCRdb lists only in-frame clones, some missing. This table has approximately 740,000 clones, roughly 92% appearing once. It was CD45RO-negative cells, positively selected for CCR7, that made up naive CD8 cells, with terminally differentiated effector memory CD45RA+ cells excluded. Sequenced input: naive CD8+ T cells sorted from blood. The source is a man aged 25 to 40 in good health.

This chain uses TRBV27 with TRBJ2-5; the match to TRBD1 covers 7 bases. J lost 5 bases, V lost 5 bases, and 5 bases had no gene match. The germline V gene has CDR1 MNHEY and CDR2 SMNVEV (reference sequence). The CDR3 is 13 residues long. CDR3 DNA: TGTGCCAGCAGTGCCAACAGGGGTGAGACCCAGTACTTC. This sequence encodes CASSANRGETQYF.

As for this clone: Relative to the germline gene, one junction end is altered; a read error may explain this. This chain connects TRBV7-7 to TRBJ2-3; D unresolved. CDR1 SSHAT and CDR2 FNYEAQ come from the germline V gene (reference sequence). The CDR3 totals 13 residues. The CDR3 DNA follows: TGTGCTAGCAGCTTAGACCCCACAGATACGCAGTATTTT. This encodes CASSLDPTDTQYF.

About this clone: Because the CDR3's place on the DNA is in doubt, the DNA is left out and the CDR3 is given as listed by TCRdb. The chain is built from TRBV7-2 and TRBJ1-2. 14 amino acids form the CDR3, both terminal residues included. The V gene's germline CDR1 is SGHTA and CDR2 FQGNSA. The CDR3 protein is CASTSGPAVEGYTF.

The rearrangement links TRBV11-2 to TRBJ2-3; D may be TRBD2 (6 bases). This CDR3 is 15 amino acids long. Trimming pared 6 bases from V and 0 bases from J, leaving 13 bases between. The germline CDR1 and CDR2 sequences are SGHAT and FQNNGV. The CDR3 sequence: CASRREGTSTDTQYF. The CDR3 bases are TGTGCCAGCAGGAGAGAGGGGACTAGCACAGATACGCAGTATTTT.

V usage is TRBV28 and J usage is TRBJ1-3; tentatively, D is TRBD1 (5 bases). V shed 2 bases and J shed 0 bases, with 17 bases lying between them. Per germline, CDR1 MDHEN and CDR2 SYDVKM. The CDR3 is 18 residues long. The CDR3 protein is CASSLKGGAIPSGNTIYF. In nucleotides, the CDR3 is TGTGCCAGCAGTTTAAAGGGTGGGGCTATTCCCTCTGGAAACACCATATATTTT.

The rearrangement links TRBV13 to TRBJ1-5, with D possibly matching TRBD1 (6 bases). CDR3 length: 15 amino acids. The ends were cut back, 0 bases at V and 7 bases at J, with 13 bases in the middle. Per the germline V gene, CDR1 is PRHDT and CDR2 is FYEKMQ (reference sequence). The chain's CDR3 is CASSLGTGPRQPQHF. The CDR3 nucleotides are TGTGCCAGCAGCTTAGGTACAGGGCCGCGGCAGCCCCAGCATTTT.

CDR3 region: CSVVGGGGVRTPMTYNEQFF. CDR3 nucleotide sequence: TGCAGCGTTGTTGGGGGGGGAGGAGTAAGAACCCCCATGACCTACAATGAGCAGTTCTTC. The chain carries TRBV29-1 and TRBJ2-1; TRBD2 aligns across 7 bases. V shed 4 bases and J 2 bases; nucleotides not matched to a gene: 23. Germline CDR1 is SQVTM and CDR2 is ANQGSEA. The CDR3 contains 20 residues.

CDR3 bases: TGTGCCAGCAGTTACCTCCGCTCCTACGAGCAGTACTTC. Translation gives CASSYLRSYEQYF. The chain joins TRBV6-5 to TRBJ2-7, with D unclear. Per the germline V gene, CDR1 is MNHEY and CDR2 is SVGAGI. Trimming took 2 bases from V and 0 from J, leaving 5 bases between them. This CDR3 is 13 amino acids long.

V gene TRBV19 combines with J gene TRBJ2-5; 13 nucleotides line up with TRBD2. CDR1 LNHDA and CDR2 SQIVND come from the germline V gene (reference sequence). CDR3 length: 18 amino acids. V trimming: 6 bases; J trimming: 0 bases; junction bases outside the gene matches: 10. The CDR3 loop reads CASSSRLAGGGYQETQYF. As DNA, the CDR3 is TGTGCCAGTAGCTCGAGACTAGCGGGGGGAGGGTACCAAGAGACCCAGTACTTC.

This clone was seen only once. Other DNA sequences in the sample encode the same CDR3. This chain joins TRBV7-9 and TRBJ2-7; D possibly corresponds to TRBD1 (7 bases). The V gene's germline CDR1 is SEHNR and CDR2 FQNEAQ (reference sequence). V lost 6 bases and J lost 3, with 12 bases in between. The CDR3 is 13 residues long. The CDR3 spells CASSPRGDYEQYF. Written as DNA, the CDR3 is TGTGCCAGCAGTCCCAGGGGGGACTACGAGCAGTACTTC.

The chain employs TRBV27 and TRBJ2-7, with D perhaps TRBD1 (5 bases). The CDR3 extends over 13 amino acids. CDR1 and CDR2 (germline): MNHEY, SMNVEV (reference sequence). V lost 3 bases to trimming and J lost 2 bases, with 8 bases between them. The CDR3 DNA follows: TGTGCCAGCAGTTTCGCAGGGACCTACGAGCAGTACTTC. It encodes CASSFAGTYEQYF.

V is TRBV7-9 and J is TRBJ2-3; 9 bases are a match to TRBD2. Germline CDR1 and CDR2: SEHNR and FQNEAQ (reference sequence). With V trimmed by 3 bases and J by 0 bases, 1 base remained unmatched. The CDR3 is made up of 15 amino acids. CDR3 loop: CASSFLAGSTDTQYF. CDR3 coding DNA: TGTGCCAGCAGCTTTCTAGCGGGGAGCACAGATACGCAGTATTTT.

The chain recombines TRBV10-3 with TRBJ2-3; 12 nucleotides agree with TRBD2. This CDR3 has 18 residues. The V gene end was trimmed by 5 bases and the J gene end by 4 bases; junction bases not matched to a gene: 13. From germline, CDR1 is ENHRY and CDR2 SYGVKD. CDR3 DNA sequence: TGTGCCATCAGTCAACCAGAAACCAGACTAGCGGGAGCAGATACGCAGTATTTT. Translating it yields CAISQPETRLAGADTQYF.

V gene TRBV23-1 combines with J gene TRBJ1-5, with 10 bases matching TRBD1. TRBV23-1 is an ORF, and what it does is uncertain. V trimming: 4 bases; J trimming: 3 bases; junction bases outside the gene matches: 18. CDR3 length: 20 residues. Written as DNA, the CDR3 is TGCGCCAGCAGTCGGCCCGACGGACTTAGACAGGGGGCCATCAATCAGCCCCAGCATTTT. It is translated as CASSRPDGLRQGAINQPQHF.

The rearrangement joins TRBV30 to TRBJ1-2; possibly TRBD1 for D (6 bases). Trimming shortened V by 1 base and J by 4 bases, and 10 bases separated the two germline ends. The CDR3 has 13 residues. Germline values: CDR1 GTSNPN, CDR2 SVGIG (reference sequence). The CDR3 protein is CAWSATGSYGYTF. DNA for the CDR3: TGTGCCTGGAGTGCCACAGGGTCCTATGGCTACACCTTC. Combining the CDR3 with reference TRBV30 and TRBJ1-2 gives the whole variable domain SQTIHQWPATLVQPVGSPLSLECTVEGTSNPNLYWYRQAAGRGLQLLFYSVGIGQISSEVPQNLSASRPQDRQFILSSKKLLLSDSGFYLCAWSATGSYGYTFGSGTRLTVV.

V usage is TRBV29-1 and J usage is TRBJ2-7; the D is unclear. V was clipped by 4 bases and J by 3 bases, with 13 bases between them. The CDR3 has 13 amino acids. The germline gives CDR1 SQVTM, CDR2 ANQGSEA. The CDR3 DNA sequence: TGCAGCGTTGGCGCCCCGGACCACTACGAGCAGTACTTC. It yields the protein CSVGAPDHYEQYF.

The rearrangement links TRBV7-9 to TRBJ1-2, with a weak D call TRBD1 (5 bases). The germline gives CDR1 SEHNR, CDR2 FQNEAQ (reference sequence). The CDR3 runs to 14 residues. The germline V and J ends were trimmed by 1 base and 8 bases, with 14 bases remaining between them. For the CDR3, the DNA is TGTGCCAGCAGCTTAGGACAGTCGGGAAACGGCTACACCTTC. Translation gives CASSLGQSGNGYTF.

V is TRBV27 and J is TRBJ1-5, with a weak D call TRBD1 (5 bases). Per germline, CDR1 MNHEY and CDR2 SMNVEV (reference sequence). The CDR3 is 15 residues long. The germline V and J ends were trimmed by 5 bases and 1 base, with 12 bases remaining between them. The CDR3 region has the DNA TGTGCCAGCAGTCCCAGGGTAATAAGCAATCAGCCCCAGCATTTT. This gives the protein CASSPRVISNQPQHF.

As concerns this clone: The sample holds other DNA sequences that translate to the same CDR3. The chain employs TRBV29-1 and TRBJ2-7; D gene ambiguous. From germline, CDR1 is SQVTM and CDR2 ANQGSEA. CDR3 length: 12 amino acids. Trimming took off 1 base at V and 2 bases at J, with 6 bases between the two ends. The CDR3 region is CSVEGRAYEQYF. CDR3 coding DNA: TGCAGCGTTGAAGGTAGAGCCTACGAGCAGTACTTC.

This chain links TRBV19 with TRBJ2-3, with 14 bases matching TRBD2. The ends lost 4 bases at V and 6 bases at J; junction bases unmatched: 3. This CDR3 spans 15 amino acids. Per germline, CDR1 LNHDA and CDR2 SQIVND (reference sequence). CDR3 in amino acids: CASSTGLAGGDTQYF. CDR3 coding DNA: TGTGCCAGTAGTACCGGACTAGCGGGAGGCGATACGCAGTATTTT.

This chain links TRBV27 with TRBJ1-4, with D unclear. Germline V gene data show CDR1 as MNHEY and CDR2 as SMNVEV (reference sequence). This CDR3 region has 13 residues. Trimming took off 0 bases at V and 6 bases at J, with 5 bases between the two ends. The CDR3 region is CASSLSGDEKLFF. The CDR3 DNA is TGTGCCAGCAGTTTATCCGGTGATGAAAAACTGTTTTTT. The full variable domain, in which reference TRBV27 and TRBJ1-4 provide the parts outside the CDR3, is EAQVTQNPRYLITVTGKKLTVTCSQNMNHEYMSWYRQDPGLGLRQIYYSMNVEVTDKGDVPEGYKVSRKEKRNFPLILESPSPNQTSLYFCASSLSGDEKLFFGSGTQLSVL.

The rearrangement uses TRBV7-9 and TRBJ2-2; D not certain. This CDR3 has 14 amino acids. V was clipped by 5 bases and J by 7 bases, with 14 bases between them. The germline CDR1 and CDR2 sequences are SEHNR and FQNEAQ (reference sequence). The CDR3 nucleotides are TGTGCCAGCAGCCATACTCGGATCGGCGGGGAGCTGTTTTTT. As protein: CASSHTRIGGELFF.

V gene TRBV9 combines with J gene TRBJ2-3, with 7 bases that match TRBD2. Trimming took 3 bases from V and 0 from J; bases not matched to a gene: 4. This CDR3 has 15 amino acids. Germline V gene data show CDR1 as SGDLS and CDR2 as YYNGEE. The CDR3 is CASSDEGLSTDTQYF. CDR3 DNA sequence: TGTGCCAGCAGCGACGAGGGACTAAGCACAGATACGCAGTATTTT. Together with reference TRBV9 and TRBJ2-3, the CDR3 gives the full variable domain: DSGVTQTPKHLITATGQRVTLRCSPRSGDLSVYWYQQSLDQGLQFLIQYYNGEERAKGNILERFSAQQFPDLHSELNLSSLELGDSALYFCASSDEGLSTDTQYFGPGTRLTVL.

The chain employs TRBV18 and TRBJ2-7, with 7 bases fitting TRBD2. The junction had 21 bases not matched to a gene; V was cut back by 2 bases and J by 5 bases. The CDR3 has 19 amino acids. Germline CDR1 KGHSH, CDR2 LQKENI. This CDR3 reads CASSPRGLPGNGRPHEQYF. As DNA, the CDR3 is TGTGCCAGCTCACCAAGGGGACTACCCGGTAACGGGAGACCCCACGAGCAGTACTTC. Combining the CDR3 with reference TRBV18 and TRBJ2-7 gives the whole variable domain NAGVMQNPRHLVRRRGQEARLRCSPMKGHSHVYWYRQLPEEGLKFMVYLQKENIIDESGMPKERFSAEFPKEGPSILRIQQVVRGDSAAYFCASSPRGLPGNGRPHEQYFGPGTRLTVT.

This clone was counted a few times. The V and J genes are TRBV29-1 and TRBJ2-1, with 10 bases matching TRBD2. The CDR3 is made up of 13 amino acids. Trimming removed 8 bases from V and 8 bases from J; junction bases left unmatched: 9. Germline V CDR1 and CDR2: SQVTM, ANQGSEA. This CDR3 is CSSAGLAVHEQFF. The CDR3 DNA reads as TGCAGCTCCGCCGGACTAGCGGTCCATGAGCAGTTCTTC.

The chain employs TRBV2 and TRBJ1-5; TRBD1 is a possible D gene (5 bases). This CDR3 contains 14 residues. The V gene lost 8 bases and the J gene lost 3 bases, with 14 bases spanning the gap. The germline V gene has CDR1 SNHLY and CDR2 FYNNEI. The CDR3 is CASRDRPYNQPQHF. Written as DNA, the CDR3 is TGTGCCAGCCGAGACAGACCCTACAATCAGCCCCAGCATTTT.